The 27 T cell receptor beta chains below all came from one sample that was sequenced in a study of radiotherapy plus CTLA-4 blockade in lung cancer. Clones were read by immunoSEQ multiplex PCR, and TCRdb kept only the in-frame ones, dropping some. The sample has some 62,000 clones, approximately 77% seen once. Source: peripheral blood, taken from a patient treated with radiotherapy plus ipilimumab. The receptors were gathered from a human donor with non-small cell lung cancer who had a complete response to radiotherapy plus ipilimumab.

The chain employs TRBV5-1 and TRBJ2-5, with 8 bases lining up with TRBD2. Germline loops: CDR1 SGHRS, CDR2 YFSETQ. This CDR3 has 16 amino acids. V dropped 3 bases and J dropped 2; count of bases not matched to a gene: 9. Here the CDR3 reads CASSSREGDLQETQYF. Written as DNA, the CDR3 is TGCGCCAGCAGCTCCCGGGAGGGGGACCTTCAAGAGACCCAGTACTTC.

This chain connects TRBV9 to TRBJ2-5; the match to TRBD2 covers 8 bases. V shed 4 bases and J 2 bases; nucleotides not matched to a gene: 10. CDR1 and CDR2 from the germline V gene are SGDLS and YYNGEE. The CDR3 consists of 16 residues. This chain's CDR3 is CASSPRTSSSQETQYF. The CDR3 coding sequence is TGTGCCAGCAGCCCTAGGACTAGCAGTAGTCAAGAGACCCAGTACTTC.

This chain joins TRBV30 and TRBJ1-4; D unresolved. V lost 4 bases and J lost 8, with 17 bases in between. The CDR3 has 14 residues. Germline CDR1 is GTSNPN and CDR2 is SVGIG (reference sequence). CDR3 bases: TGTGCCTGGACCCCCAAAGGACGGGAAGAAAAACTGTTTTTT. Translation: CAWTPKGREEKLFF.

The CDR3 loop reads CASSVGDISEKLFF. For the CDR3, the DNA is TGTGCCAGCAGCGTAGGGGATATCAGCGAAAAACTGTTTTTT. The V and J genes are TRBV9 and TRBJ1-4; no clear D gene. Looked up from germline, CDR1 is SGDLS and CDR2 is YYNGEE. The germline V and J ends were trimmed by 0 bases and 8 bases, with 11 bases remaining between them. The length of the CDR3 is 14 residues.

The chain links TRBV18 to TRBJ1-5, with 11 bases fitting TRBD1. This CDR3 comprises 15 residues. Unmatched junction bases numbered 8, after V lost 6 bases and J lost 7 bases. Germline CDR1 KGHSH, CDR2 LQKENI. CDR3 bases: TGTGCCAGCTCGCTGGGACAGGGGGTTTTGCAGCCCCAGCATTTT. This sequence encodes CASSLGQGVLQPQHF.

The chain uses TRBV10-3 and TRBJ2-7; 10 bases line up with TRBD1. The CDR3 runs to 15 residues. V trimming: 4 bases; J trimming: 4 bases; junction bases outside the gene matches: 7. Per the germline V gene, CDR1 is ENHRY and CDR2 is SYGVKD. The CDR3 DNA is TGTGCCATCAGTGGAGGCGGGGACAGGGGTTACGAGCAGTACTTC. The encoded protein is CAISGGGDRGYEQYF.

V usage is TRBV4-1 and J usage is TRBJ1-1; no firm D call. The CDR3 length is 12 residues. CDR1 is MGHRA, CDR2 YSYEKL, per germline. Trimming shortened V by 0 bases and J by 10 bases, and 9 bases separated the two germline ends. The DNA for the CDR3 is TGCGCCAGCAGCCAAGATAATGTCCGAGCTTTCTTT. Translating it yields CASSQDNVRAFF.

V and J are TRBV7-2 and TRBJ2-7; TRBD2 is a possible D gene (6 bases). The CDR3 sequence is 13 residues long. Per germline, CDR1 SGHTA and CDR2 FQGNSA. V lost 1 base and J 5 bases, leaving 9 bases between the germline ends. CDR3 coding DNA: TGTGCCAGCAGCTTAGAACGGGGGAACGAGCAGTACTTC. It encodes CASSLERGNEQYF.

V gene TRBV18 combines with J gene TRBJ1-1; no reliable D call. This CDR3 is 15 amino acids long. The germline V gene encodes CDR1 KGHSH and CDR2 LQKENI. V lost 0 bases and J lost 1, with 9 bases in between. The CDR3 DNA reads TGTGCCAGCTCACCACCTTCCTCGCGGAACACTGAAGCTTTCTTT. Translation gives CASSPPSSRNTEAFF.

This chain links TRBV5-1 with TRBJ2-7, with 8 positions matching TRBD1. Germline trimming cut 4 bases from V and 5 bases from J; bases unmatched to any gene: 8. The germline CDR1 and CDR2 sequences are SGHRS and YFSETQ. The CDR3 spans 14 residues. As DNA, the CDR3 is TGCGCCAGCAGCGCTACAGGGGGGTCGAACGAGCAGTACGTC. Amino acid sequence: CASSATGGSNEQYV.

The chain links TRBV10-3 to TRBJ2-2; TRBD2 is a possible D gene (5 bases). The CDR3 loop spans 15 amino acids. The germline CDR1 and CDR2 sequences are ENHRY and SYGVKD. Trimming left V 4 bases short and J 4 bases short, with 13 bases between. The CDR3 here is CAISGLAGSTGELFF. The CDR3 DNA reads as TGTGCCATCAGTGGATTGGCGGGCTCCACCGGGGAGCTGTTTTTT.

The CDR3 sequence: CASSLRWGGTGELFF. For the CDR3, the DNA is TGTGCCAGCAGCTTAAGATGGGGGGGCACCGGGGAGCTGTTTTTT. This chain links TRBV11-3 with TRBJ2-2; 7 nucleotides line up with TRBD2. Germline V lookup: CDR1 SGHNT, CDR2 YENEEA. The CDR3 runs to 15 residues. After removal of 2 bases from V and 4 bases from J, the junction contained 4 bases not matched to a gene.

In its sample, this clone is hyperexpanded. J is TRBJ1-1 and V is TRBV10-3; the D gene is possibly TRBD1 (5 bases). Germline V gene lookup returns CDR1 ENHRY and CDR2 SYGVKD. This CDR3 comprises 17 residues. V was pared by 8 bases and J by 1 base, with 23 bases between. CDR3 nucleotide sequence: TGTGCCATCCTAGCGGACGGGGCCTTGAGGGAGAACACTGAAGCTTTCTTT. As protein: CAILADGALRENTEAFF.

This clone was counted a single time. This rearrangement joins TRBV11-2 to TRBJ1-2; D ambiguous. V was cut by 1 base and J by 7 bases, with 10 bases left in between. This CDR3 is built from 13 residues. The germline CDR1 and CDR2 sequences are SGHAT and FQNNGV. The CDR3 here is CASSLGSGTGYTF. CDR3 DNA: TGTGCCAGCAGCTTAGGCAGCGGTACTGGCTACACCTTC.

This chain links TRBV7-6 with TRBJ2-5; D is ambiguous. The germline V and J ends were trimmed by 2 bases and 0 bases, with 16 bases remaining between them. Germline-derived CDR1 and CDR2 are SGHVS and FNYEAQ. The length of the CDR3 is 17 residues. This chain's CDR3 is CASSLKVAGTYQETQYF. As DNA, the CDR3 is TGTGCCAGCAGCTTAAAGGTGGCAGGAACCTACCAAGAGACCCAGTACTTC.

V gene TRBV15 combines with J gene TRBJ1-4; 8 positions match TRBD1. V lost 5 bases and J lost 5; bases outside the gene matches: 19. This CDR3 has 19 residues. Germline CDR1 LNHNV, CDR2 YYDKDF (reference sequence). CDR3 sequence reads: CATSYRRTGRMGLNEKLFF. The CDR3 nucleotides read TGTGCCACCAGCTACCGCCGGACAGGGCGGATGGGCCTCAATGAAAAACTGTTTTTT.

V usage is TRBV4-1 and J usage is TRBJ1-2; D is undetermined. The CDR3 is made up of 13 amino acids. The germline gives CDR1 MGHRA, CDR2 YSYEKL. Trimming stripped 5 bases from V and 7 bases from J, with 14 bases between. The CDR3 sequence: CASSKTPLGGYTF. As DNA, the CDR3 is TGCGCCAGCAGCAAGACCCCCCTTGGTGGCTACACCTTC.

The chain joins TRBV4-3 to TRBJ2-5, with TRBD1 matching 8 bases. The length of the CDR3 is 18 residues. Germline CDR1 LGHNA, CDR2 YSLEER. V lost 0 bases, J lost 1 base, and 10 bases stayed unmatched. The CDR3 nucleotides read TGCGCCAGCAGCCAAGATCGGGGACAGGAGAGCTCCCAAGAGACCCAGTACTTC. It is translated as CASSQDRGQESSQETQYF.

This clone was counted a few times. The chain has TRBV27 and TRBJ2-3, with 10 bases fitting TRBD1. V shed 8 bases, J shed 6 bases, and the junction held 17 bases outside the gene matches. CDR1 is MNHEY, CDR2 SMNVEV, per germline (reference sequence). The CDR3 totals 17 residues. The CDR3: CASRPHPGTGVVDTQYF. CDR3 DNA sequence: TGTGCCAGCCGACCCCATCCCGGGACAGGGGTTGTCGATACGCAGTATTTT.

The chain couples TRBV10-1 to TRBJ2-6; TRBD2 might be the D (6 bases). The CDR3 extends over 17 amino acids. Germline V gene data show CDR1 as WNHNN and CDR2 as SYGVQD (reference sequence). Trimming took 4 bases from V and 0 from J, leaving 13 bases between them. The CDR3 sequence is CASSGPAGVSGANVLTF. CDR3 coding DNA: TGCGCCAGCAGTGGGCCAGCGGGTGTCTCTGGGGCCAACGTCCTGACTTTC.

The gene calls are TRBV7-2 and TRBJ2-1; 10 bases are a match to TRBD1. This CDR3 comprises 14 residues. Germline V gene data show CDR1 as SGHTA and CDR2 as FQGNSA. The trim removed 5 bases at V and 4 bases at J, leaving 2 bases unmatched. This CDR3 is CASSPGQGYNEQFF. The DNA of the CDR3 is TGTGCCAGCAGCCCGGGACAGGGGTACAATGAGCAGTTCTTC.

V is TRBV19 and J is TRBJ1-5, with no clear D. Germline CDR1 LNHDA, CDR2 SQIVND (reference sequence). The V end was cut by 1 base, the J end by 7 bases, with 8 bases between. The CDR3 length is 13 residues. The DNA for the CDR3 is TGTGCCAGTAGTATAGGTTACGGGCAGCCCCAGCATTTT. This codes for CASSIGYGQPQHF. The full variable domain, completed using reference TRBV19 and TRBJ1-5, is DGGITQSPKYLFRKEGQNVTLSCEQNLNHDAMYWYRQDPGQGLRLIYYSQIVNDFQKGDIAEGYSVSREKKESFPLTVTSAQKNPTAFYLCASSIGYGQPQHFGDGTRLSIL.

Remarks on this clone: An end of the junction differs from the germline gene, which may be a read error. The genes are TRBV6-5 and TRBJ1-2, with D possibly TRBD1 on 5 matching bases. The CDR3 extends over 13 amino acids. Germline V gene lookup returns CDR1 MNHEY and CDR2 SVGAGI. The CDR3: CASSTGTNNGYTF. The CDR3 DNA follows: TGTGCCAGCAGTACGGGGACTAACAATGGCTACACCTTC.

This clone was seen a few times. V gene TRBV6-5 combines with J gene TRBJ1-4, with D possibly matching TRBD1 (5 bases). The CDR3 is 15 amino acids. Looked up from germline, CDR1 is MNHEY and CDR2 is SVGAGI. V lost 8 bases and J lost 6, with 19 bases in between. CDR3 DNA sequence: TGTGCCAGCCTCCGGGGGGGGACGCGTGATGAAAAACTGTTTTTT. Protein product: CASLRGGTRDEKLFF.

The V and J genes are TRBV27 and TRBJ1-5; D remains unclear. The CDR3 loop spans 15 amino acids. Germline loops: CDR1 MNHEY, CDR2 SMNVEV (reference sequence). Trimming took 2 bases from V and 2 from J, leaving 10 bases between them. The CDR3, as DNA: TGTGCCAGCAGTTTAGGACCGTCTGGCAATCAGCCCCAGCATTTT. This translates into CASSLGPSGNQPQHF.

The V call is TRBV6-5, the J call TRBJ2-1; D call uncertain. The CDR3 consists of 14 residues. With 0 bases removed from V and 6 bases from J, the gap between germline ends came to 9 bases. Germline V gives CDR1 MNHEY, CDR2 SVGAGI. The CDR3 loop is CASSYSSGPNEQFF. CDR3 coding DNA: TGTGCCAGCAGTTACTCCTCCGGACCCAATGAGCAGTTCTTC.

The rearrangement links TRBV7-9 to TRBJ1-2; 7 bases are a match to TRBD1. Trimming cost V 5 bases and J 6 bases; bases outside gene matches: 9. CDR1 SEHNR and CDR2 FQNEAQ come from the germline V gene (reference sequence). This CDR3 spans 14 amino acids. CDR3 loop: CASSQGGSFDGYTF. CDR3 coding DNA: TGTGCCAGCAGCCAAGGGGGCTCCTTTGATGGCTACACCTTC.